These 21 T cell receptor beta chains came from one sample sequenced in a study of shared clonotypes between healthy human individuals. The naive CD8 population came from CD45RO-negative cells selected for CCR7, without terminally differentiated effector memory CD45RA+ cells. The table came from immunoSEQ multiplex PCR; TCRdb's copy has only in-frame clones and leaves some out. The sample carries about 2 million clones, approximately 94% recorded once. The sequencing sample was made of naive CD8+ T cells sorted from blood. These receptors were taken from a man younger than 35 in good health.

The chain has TRBV4-1 and TRBJ1-2; D gene ambiguous. This CDR3 comprises 15 residues. Between the trimmed V and J ends, which lost 5 bases and 8 bases, there was a span of 21 bases. Germline-derived CDR1 and CDR2 are MGHRA and YSYEKL. CDR3 residues: CASSEIVGSDPGYTF. CDR3 DNA sequence: TGCGCCAGCAGCGAGATTGTGGGGTCCGACCCGGGCTACACCTTC.

V usage is TRBV6-5 and J usage is TRBJ2-3, with D possibly TRBD2 on 6 matching bases. The CDR3 loop spans 14 amino acids. The germline V gene has CDR1 MNHEY and CDR2 SVGAGI. Trimming cost V 5 bases and J 2 bases, with 11 bases left between them. The CDR3 coding sequence is TGTGCCAGCAGTACCGGGACTTACACAGATACGCAGTATTTT. It yields the protein CASSTGTYTDTQYF.

This clone was recorded once. The genes are TRBV6-6 and TRBJ1-2; weak D call: TRBD1 (5 bases). The V gene lost 0 bases and the J gene lost 4 bases, with 9 bases spanning the gap. Germline V lookup: CDR1 MNHNY, CDR2 SVGAGI (reference sequence). The CDR3 totals 14 residues. CDR3 nucleotide sequence: TGTGCCAGCAGTTACTCTGAGGGACCCTATGGCTACACCTTC. Amino acid sequence: CASSYSEGPYGYTF.

The chain has TRBV5-4 and TRBJ2-3, with 9 nucleotides matching TRBD2. The ends lost 0 bases at V and 2 bases at J; junction bases unmatched: 13. The germline CDR1 and CDR2 sequences are SGHNT and YYREEE (reference sequence). This CDR3 is 19 amino acids long. The CDR3 spells CASSLAGLAGSPNTDTQYF. The CDR3 region has the DNA TGTGCCAGCAGCTTGGCCGGGCTAGCGGGGAGCCCAAACACAGATACGCAGTATTTT.

The chain links TRBV27 to TRBJ2-5; 8 positions match TRBD2. The V gene's germline CDR1 is MNHEY and CDR2 SMNVEV (reference sequence). V lost 1 base, J lost 5 bases, and 6 bases stayed unmatched. The CDR3 covers 15 residues. The CDR3 loop is CASSLYASGYETQYF. DNA of the CDR3: TGTGCCAGCAGTTTATATGCTAGCGGGTACGAGACCCAGTACTTC.

The chain joins TRBV2 to TRBJ2-7, with D hard to call. The CDR3 spans 16 residues. CDR1 is SNHLY, CDR2 FYNNEI, per germline. V was clipped by 9 bases and J by 0 bases, with 21 bases between them. The CDR3 sequence: CASCNRAQASSYEQYF. The CDR3 DNA is TGTGCCAGTTGCAACCGTGCTCAGGCCTCCTCCTACGAGCAGTACTTC.

A note on this clone: Other DNA sequences in the same sample also yield this CDR3. The gene calls are TRBV4-1 and TRBJ2-7, with unresolved D. The germline V and J ends were trimmed by 1 base and 2 bases, with 9 bases remaining between them. This CDR3 contains 14 residues. Germline V gene sequence: CDR1 MGHRA, CDR2 YSYEKL. CDR3 nucleotide sequence: TGCGCCAGCAGCCAAGTCTCATTCGCCTACGAGCAGTACTTC. This translates into CASSQVSFAYEQYF.

The chain combines TRBV5-1 with TRBJ2-7; no definite D call. The ends were cut back, 2 bases at V and 0 bases at J, with 15 bases in the middle. Germline V gene sequence: CDR1 SGHRS, CDR2 YFSETQ. This CDR3 spans 16 amino acids. CDR3: CASSLSPGESSYEQYF. In DNA form, the CDR3 reads TGCGCCAGCAGCTTAAGTCCAGGCGAGAGCTCCTACGAGCAGTACTTC.

In nucleotides, the CDR3 is TGTGCCAGCACGACAGGGTACCAAGAGACCCAGTACTTC. As protein: CASTTGYQETQYF. V usage is TRBV2 and J usage is TRBJ2-5; 7 bases line up with TRBD1. CDR3 length: 13 residues. CDR1 and CDR2 from the germline V gene are SNHLY and FYNNEI. The ends lost 7 bases at V and 0 bases at J; junction bases unmatched: 2.

V is TRBV28 and J is TRBJ1-5, with 7 bases aligning to TRBD1. This CDR3 comprises 11 residues. Germline loops: CDR1 MDHEN, CDR2 SYDVKM. With V trimmed by 10 bases and J by 15 bases, 12 bases remained unmatched. This CDR3 is CATNEPGQRHF. The CDR3 DNA reads as TGTGCCACCAACGAACCGGGACAGCGGCATTTT.

About this clone: The sample carries other DNA sequences with the same CDR3. This chain joins TRBV20-1 and TRBJ2-1, with D tentatively TRBD1 (6 bases). V lost 5 bases and J 6 bases, leaving 8 bases between the germline ends. Germline V lookup: CDR1 DFQATT, CDR2 SNEGSKA (reference sequence). This CDR3 spans 11 amino acids. CDR3 in amino acids: CSALTGNEQFF. CDR3 in DNA: TGCAGTGCTCTGACAGGCAATGAGCAGTTCTTC.

CDR3 bases: TGTGCCAGCTCACCACAGACTACTATGGGGGAGACCCAGTACTTC. This translates into CASSPQTTMGETQYF. The gene calls are TRBV18 and TRBJ2-5, with D perhaps TRBD2 (5 bases). V was shortened by 1 base and J by 5 bases, with 14 bases between the two germline ends. The CDR3 sequence is 15 residues long. Germline-derived CDR1 and CDR2 are KGHSH and LQKENI.

CDR3 in amino acids: CASSQEVGEGLDNEQFF. The CDR3, as DNA: TGCGCCAGCAGCCAAGAGGTCGGGGAGGGCCTCGACAATGAGCAGTTCTTC. The V call is TRBV4-1, the J call TRBJ2-1; 7 bases match TRBD2. CDR3 length equals 17 residues. With V trimmed by 0 bases and J by 5 bases, 10 bases remained unmatched. Germline V CDR1 and CDR2: MGHRA, YSYEKL.

The V gene is TRBV5-1, the J gene TRBJ1-1; D is possibly TRBD1 (6 bases). The CDR3 totals 15 residues. Germline V gives CDR1 SGHRS, CDR2 YFSETQ. V lost 4 bases, J lost 7 bases, and 20 bases lay in between. CDR3 region: CASSPRRWDTNEAFF. The CDR3, as DNA: TGCGCCAGCAGCCCCCGACGATGGGACACGAATGAAGCTTTCTTT.

This clone was found once. The rearrangement links TRBV5-4 to TRBJ2-7; 9 positions match TRBD1. In germline, CDR1 is SGHNT, CDR2 YYREEE (reference sequence). This CDR3 contains 14 residues. V gave up 4 bases and J gave up 6 bases; unmatched junction bases: 8. CDR3: CASSTDRGAGEQYF. CDR3 DNA sequence: TGTGCCAGCAGCACCGACAGGGGGGCCGGCGAGCAGTACTTC.

This clone was seen once. This rearrangement joins TRBV10-3 to TRBJ1-2; tentative D call: TRBD1 (6 bases). The CDR3 totals 18 residues. Trimming removed 0 bases at V and 0 bases at J, with 17 bases between. Germline lookup yields CDR1 ENHRY and CDR2 SYGVKD. The CDR3, as DNA: TGTGCCATCAGTGAGTCGTACAGGGTTGAGGGGTCTAACTATGGCTACACCTTC. Translation gives CAISESYRVEGSNYGYTF.

V gene TRBV4-3 combines with J gene TRBJ1-4, with D unresolved. CDR1 LGHNA and CDR2 YSLEER come from the germline V gene. The length of the CDR3 is 15 residues. Between the trimmed V and J ends, which lost 2 bases and 4 bases, there was a span of 11 bases. CDR3 loop: CASSQTYSFNEKLFF. DNA of the CDR3: TGCGCCAGCAGCCAAACCTATAGTTTTAATGAAAAACTGTTTTTT.

V and J are TRBV29-1 and TRBJ2-7; 7 positions agree with TRBD1. Germline CDR1 reads SQVTM; CDR2 reads ANQGSEA. The ends lost 0 bases at V and 4 bases at J; junction bases unmatched: 6. The CDR3 spans 14 residues. Here the CDR3 DNA reads TGCAGCGTTGAAGATCGTGAGACAGGGTACGAGCAGTACTTC. It translates to CSVEDRETGYEQYF.

The rearrangement links TRBV13 to TRBJ2-3; TRBD2 matches at 14 bases. Germline CDR1 and CDR2: PRHDT and FYEKMQ (reference sequence). The length of the CDR3 is 15 residues. V lost 5 bases, J lost 5 bases, and 3 bases stayed unmatched. CDR3 DNA: TGTGCCAGCAGCGAGACTAGCGGGGGGGAAGATACGCAGTATTTT. Protein: CASSETSGGEDTQYF.

This chain joins TRBV13 and TRBJ2-7, with D hard to call. V was pared by 4 bases and J by 4 bases, with 11 bases between. Germline CDR1 reads PRHDT; CDR2 reads FYEKMQ (reference sequence). The CDR3 runs 13 residues. Written as DNA, the CDR3 is TGTGCCAGCAGCTCCCTGAACGCGTACGAGCAGTACTTC. This encodes CASSSLNAYEQYF. Filled out from reference TRBV13 and TRBJ2-7, the complete variable domain reads AAGVIQSPRHLIKEKRETATLKCYPIPRHDTVYWYQQGPGQDPQFLISFYEKMQSDKGSIPDRFSAQQFSDYHSELNMSSLELGDSALYFCASSSLNAYEQYFGPGTRLTVT.

The chain couples TRBV6-4 to TRBJ2-1; a possible D gene is TRBD1 (6 bases). Looked up from germline, CDR1 is MRHNA and CDR2 is SNTAGT. The CDR3 contains 13 residues. Between the trimmed V and J ends, which lost 2 bases and 7 bases, there was a span of 9 bases. As DNA, the CDR3 is TGTGCCAGCAGTGACGAAGGGGGAAATGAGCAGTTCTTC. Amino acid sequence: CASSDEGGNEQFF.